The 16 T cell receptor beta chains below all came from one sample that was sequenced in a study of T cell repertoires in cytomegalovirus infection. Each CDR3 protein gets one entry after TCRdb re-called the reads with MiXCR. The sample includes about 740,000 distinct CDR3 sequences, approximately 33% seen only once; the top ten take roughly 20%. No antigen has been assigned to these receptors. The material sequenced was cultured PBMCs, taken from culture after CMV antigen stimulation. The source is a human donor in good health (CMV status not recorded). Some clones in this sample may be carry-over from other donors' samples.

The chain joins TRBV19 to TRBJ2-3; a weak D match, TRBD2 (6 bases). CDR1 LNHDA and CDR2 SQIVND come from the germline V gene (reference sequence). Trimming removed 4 bases at V and 10 bases at J, with 9 bases between. This CDR3 is 11 amino acids long. In nucleotides, the CDR3 is TGTGCCAGTAGTACGGGACTTGCGCAGTATTTT. Its translation is CASSTGLAQYF.

The chain combines TRBV20-1 with TRBJ2-1; D remains unclear. The CDR3 runs 14 residues. CDR1 and CDR2 (germline): DFQATT, SNEGSKA (reference sequence). Trimming took off 0 bases at V and 3 bases at J, with 9 bases between the two ends. The CDR3 here is CSAREPEIYNEQFF. The DNA for the CDR3 is TGCAGTGCTAGAGAGCCCGAGATCTACAATGAGCAGTTCTTC.

This clonotype was detected a few times. The CDR3 bases are TGTGCCAGCTCCATTCAGGGGATCCTCAATGAGCAGTTCTTC. This translates into CASSIQGILNEQFF. V and J are TRBV19 and TRBJ2-1; weak D call: TRBD1 (6 bases). The V gene's germline CDR1 is LNHDA and CDR2 SQIVND (reference sequence). This CDR3 is built from 14 residues. V was clipped by 9 bases and J by 6 bases, with 18 bases between them.

This clonotype has a single count. This CDR3 reads CASSPSGSSSYEQYF. The CDR3 DNA reads TGTGCCAGCAGTCCATCAGGGTCTAGCTCCTACGAGCAGTACTTC. The V call is TRBV28, the J call TRBJ2-7, with a possible D match to TRBD1 (5 bases). The germline V and J ends were trimmed by 5 bases and 0 bases, with 14 bases remaining between them. Germline V CDR1 and CDR2: MDHEN, SYDVKM. The CDR3 sequence is 15 residues long. The entire variable domain, with the rest obtained from reference TRBV28 and TRBJ2-7, is as follows: DVKVTQSSRYLVKRTGEKVFLECVQDMDHENMFWYRQDPGLGLRLIYFSYDVKMKEKGDIPEGYSVSREKKERFSLILESASTNQTSMYLCASSPSGSSSYEQYFGPGTRLTVT.

This clonotype was observed a handful of times. The V call is TRBV7-8, the J call TRBJ2-3; D is uncertain. Trimming removed 5 bases from V and 0 bases from J, with 9 bases in between. Germline assignment: CDR1 SGHVS and CDR2 FQNEAQ. The CDR3 runs 14 residues. The DNA of the CDR3 is TGTGCCAGCAGCCCATTCCCAAGCACAGATACGCAGTATTTT. It is translated as CASSPFPSTDTQYF.

This clonotype was seen more than once but under ten times. The J gene is TRBJ2-3, the V gene TRBV20-1; no reliable D call. This CDR3 has 11 amino acids. V lost 1 base to trimming and J lost 5 bases, with 4 bases between them. Germline V gives CDR1 DFQATT, CDR2 SNEGSKA (reference sequence). The CDR3 DNA reads TGCAGTGCTAGAGCCCTAGATACGCAGTATTTT. The encoded protein is CSARALDTQYF.

The rearrangement joins TRBV7-9 to TRBJ1-2, with 9 bases that match TRBD1. This CDR3 has 14 residues. Germline trimming cut 5 bases from V and 7 bases from J; bases unmatched to any gene: 8. The germline CDR1 and CDR2 sequences are SEHNR and FQNEAQ (reference sequence). CDR3: CASSPPQGAGGYTF. For the CDR3, the DNA is TGTGCCAGCAGCCCCCCACAGGGGGCAGGTGGCTACACCTTC.

The J gene is TRBJ2-1, the V gene TRBV5-4; 7 positions match TRBD1. Losses at the gene ends were 2 bases for V and 5 bases for J; bases not matched to a gene: 10. The CDR3 extends over 16 amino acids. Germline values: CDR1 SGHNT, CDR2 YYREEE (reference sequence). The CDR3 bases are TGTGCCAGCAGCTTACCAACAGGGGTCGGGGACAATGAGCAGTTCTTC. It encodes CASSLPTGVGDNEQFF. Full variable domain (remainder filled in from reference TRBV5-4 and TRBJ2-1): ETGVTQSPTHLIKTRGQQVTLRCSSQSGHNTVSWYQQALGQGPQFIFQYYREEENGRGNFPPRFSGLQFPNYSSELNVNALELDDSALYLCASSLPTGVGDNEQFFGPGTRLTVL.

This clonotype appeared once. The CDR3 DNA reads as TGTGCCAGCAGCTCTGGACATGCCAAAAACATTCAGTACTTC. Translating gives CASSSGHAKNIQYF. J is TRBJ2-4 and V is TRBV11-1; TRBD1 is a possible D gene (5 bases). The CDR3 length is 14 residues. V was shortened by 4 bases and J by 1 base, with 8 bases between the two germline ends. Per germline, CDR1 SGHAT and CDR2 FQDESV (reference sequence).

This clonotype turned up a few times. The chain combines TRBV7-9 with TRBJ2-1; a weak D match, TRBD2 (5 bases). V was clipped by 3 bases and J by 2 bases, with 14 bases between them. The CDR3 totals 16 residues. Germline-derived CDR1 and CDR2 are SEHNR and FQNEAQ (reference sequence). The chain's CDR3 is CASSLRRAATYNEQFF. In DNA, the CDR3 is TGTGCCAGCAGCTTGCGGCGGGCCGCTACCTACAATGAGCAGTTCTTC.

The V and J genes are TRBV25-1 and TRBJ2-5; a weak D match, TRBD1 (5 bases). Germline V gene lookup returns CDR1 MGHDK and CDR2 SYGVNS. V was pared by 2 bases and J by 5 bases, with 12 bases between. The CDR3 totals 14 residues. CDR3 region: CASSETGRAETQYF. CDR3 nucleotide sequence: TGTGCCAGCAGTGAAACAGGAAGGGCCGAGACCCAGTACTTC. Full variable domain (rest looked up from reference TRBV25-1 and TRBJ2-5): EADIYQTPRYLVIGTGKKITLECSQTMGHDKMYWYQQDPGMELHLIHYSYGVNSTEKGDLSSESTVSRIRTEHFPLTLESARPSHTSQYLCASSETGRAETQYFGPGTRLLVL.

This clonotype was seen a few times. The J gene is TRBJ2-6, the V gene TRBV19; maybe TRBD2 (5 bases). Germline V gene sequence: CDR1 LNHDA, CDR2 SQIVND (reference sequence). The CDR3 length is 13 residues. Trimming shortened V by 8 bases and J by 2 bases, and 7 bases separated the two germline ends. CDR3 sequence: CASLRAGANVLTF. The CDR3 DNA reads as TGTGCCAGTCTGCGGGCTGGGGCCAACGTCCTGACTTTC.

This rearrangement joins TRBV28 to TRBJ1-1, with 8 bases that match TRBD1. This CDR3 region has 14 residues. Germline trimming cut 5 bases from V and 5 bases from J; bases unmatched to any gene: 7. Germline V CDR1 and CDR2: MDHEN, SYDVKM. In nucleotides, the CDR3 is TGTGCCAGCAGTCCCGGACAGGGTACGACTGAAGCTTTCTTT. Translation gives CASSPGQGTTEAFF.

This clonotype was seen more than once but under ten times. The chain has TRBV2 and TRBJ2-1, with D possibly being TRBD1 (5 bases). Germline loops: CDR1 SNHLY, CDR2 FYNNEI. Trimming removed 5 bases from V and 1 base from J, with 9 bases in between. The CDR3 contains 14 residues. CDR3 sequence reads: CASSIDRSYNEQFF. The DNA for the CDR3 is TGTGCCAGCAGTATCGACAGATCCTACAATGAGCAGTTCTTC. Filled out from reference TRBV2 and TRBJ2-1, the complete variable domain reads EPEVTQTPSHQVTQMGQEVILRCVPISNHLYFYWYRQILGQKVEFLVSFYNNEISEKSEIFDDQFSVERPDGSNFTLKIRSTKLEDSAMYFCASSIDRSYNEQFFGPGTRLTVL.

This clonotype turned up a few times. The J gene is TRBJ2-1, the V gene TRBV7-2; D gene ambiguous. V gave up 7 bases and J gave up 4 bases, with 14 bases separating them. Germline V lookup: CDR1 SGHTA, CDR2 FQGNSA. This CDR3 has 14 residues. CDR3 sequence (DNA): TGTGCCAGCAATCCAAGGTTCGGTTACAATGAGCAGTTCTTC. Its protein is CASNPRFGYNEQFF.

The V and J genes are TRBV15 and TRBJ1-1; 8 positions match TRBD1. Germline CDR1 LNHNV, CDR2 YYDKDF (reference sequence). Trimming cost V 4 bases and J 5 bases; bases outside gene matches: 12. The CDR3 sequence is 16 residues long. The DNA for the CDR3 is TGTGCCACCAGCACTCCCGTGACAGGGGAAAATACTGAAGCTTTCTTT. This gives the protein CATSTPVTGENTEAFF.